The TCR beta chain under discussion was sequenced for a study of identical twins. In the case of this clonotype: A read error may be the cause here, since a much bigger clone is one base away.

TCRdb passed the 5' RACE reads through MiXCR, listing each CDR3 protein once. Among roughly 1,500,000 distinct CDR3 sequences listed, about 32% were seen once. The sequenced material came from cord blood. The receptor comes from a newborn girl in good health.

The CDR3 is CASRVAGTDTQYF. In DNA, the CDR3 is TGTGCCAGCAGGGTAGCGGGCACAGATACGCAGTATTTT. The chain uses TRBV2 and TRBJ2-3, with D maybe TRBD2 (6 bases). This CDR3 is built from 13 residues. CDR1 is SNHLY and CDR2 is FYNNEI in the germline V gene. Trimming left V 6 bases short and J 1 base short, with 8 bases between.